The following is a T cell receptor beta chain sequence with its context. The CDR3 runs 16 residues. The V gene's germline CDR1 is SGHTA and CDR2 FQGNSA. Germline trimming cut 4 bases from V and 5 bases from J; bases unmatched to any gene: 12. This entry is derived from a study of blood T cell repertoires in COVID-19. Study context: T cells, B-cell-depleted T cells, or PBMCs provided the cDNA or gDNA that served as material.

The assay was immunoSEQ multiplex PCR, and TCRdb's table has in-frame clones only and misses some. This table has approximately 230,000 clones, 70% to 90% appearing once. This sequence joins TRBV7-2 and TRBJ2-5; 8 nucleotides line up with TRBD2. The sample was peripheral blood. This sequence originates from a man between 18 and 35 years old with active or convalescent COVID-19. CDR3 residues: CASSSSPGGGKETQYF. CDR3 DNA sequence: TGTGCCAGCAGCTCCTCCCCAGGCGGGGGGAAGGAGACCCAGTACTTC.